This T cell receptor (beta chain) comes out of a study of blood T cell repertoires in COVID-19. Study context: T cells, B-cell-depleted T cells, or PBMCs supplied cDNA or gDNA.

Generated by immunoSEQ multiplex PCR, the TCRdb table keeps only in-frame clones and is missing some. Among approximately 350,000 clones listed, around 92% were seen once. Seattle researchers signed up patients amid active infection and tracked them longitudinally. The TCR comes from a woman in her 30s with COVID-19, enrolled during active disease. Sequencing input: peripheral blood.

CDR3 region: CASSLVAGGPQETQYF. DNA for the CDR3: TGTGCCAGCAGCTTAGTGGCGGGGGGGCCCCAAGAGACCCAGTACTTC. This chain links TRBV11-2 with TRBJ2-5; TRBD2 aligns across 9 bases. This CDR3 spans 16 amino acids. The germline gives CDR1 SGHAT, CDR2 FQNNGV. Trimming cost V 1 base and J 1 base; bases outside gene matches: 4.